The rows below give T cell receptor beta chains drawn from one sample of a study of blood T cell repertoires in COVID-19. Produced via immunoSEQ multiplex PCR; TCRdb's table is partial and in-frame only. The repertoire includes 39,000 or so clones, about 86% of them detected once, and 35% to 45% sits in the top ten. The specimen was peripheral blood. The receptors originated from a woman of 80 years or more with active or convalescent COVID-19. Both conserved end residues are part of each CDR3. Each record gives: J gene, V gene, CDR3 protein.

TRBJ2-1	TRBV28	CASSLSSGEQFF
TRBJ1-1	TRBV6-5	CASRETGGITEAFF
TRBJ1-2	TRBV6-5	CATTRTGLGYTF
TRBJ1-1	TRBV18	CASSPGQGLIRTEAFF
TRBJ1-5	TRBV6-5	CASGGRIRQPQHF
TRBJ2-7	TRBV11-2	CASSINTWGRYAYEQYF
TRBJ1-5	TRBV19	CASRVTGSNQPQHF
TRBJ2-1	TRBV11-2	CASSLDGLIRNNEQFF
TRBJ2-5	TRBV5-1	CASSLGIAGVQETQYF
TRBJ1-6	TRBV19	CASSSPPGKRAYNSPLHF
TRBJ2-1	TRBV7-2	CASSLGRSLGNEQFF
TRBJ2-7	TRBV6-2/TRBV6-3	CASSYPRVGVLAGVSYEQYF
TRBJ1-2	TRBV7-3	CASSEGTGDYGYTF
TRBJ2-3	TRBV28	CASSIAGETDTQYF
TRBJ1-2	TRBV9	CASSPRGYPDGYTF
TRBJ2-7	TRBV7-9	CASRGGGPPYEQYF
TRBJ1-2	TRBV7-2	CASSPWTADSYGYTF
TRBJ1-1	TRBV5-6	CASSSTVNTEAFF
TRBJ2-3	TRBV2	CASSSGSDTQYF
TRBJ2-1	TRBV27	CASGHSYNEQFF
TRBJ2-1	TRBV4-1	CASSQVWRREDYNEQFF
TRBJ2-1	TRBV5-3	CARSPYYHNNEQFF
TRBJ2-7	TRBV5-1	CASSFANPPGYF
TRBJ1-2	TRBV5-5	CASSLAEKGGGYYGYTF
TRBJ2-3	TRBV6-1	CASSELAGGTTDTQYF
TRBJ2-1	TRBV6-5	CASSPTGGVFQFF
TRBJ2-5	TRBV9	CASSGELPSQETQYF
TRBJ2-4	TRBV3-1/TRBV3-2	CASSGCFPICKKNIQYF
TRBJ1-1	TRBV7-6	CASSSMIAQNTEAFF